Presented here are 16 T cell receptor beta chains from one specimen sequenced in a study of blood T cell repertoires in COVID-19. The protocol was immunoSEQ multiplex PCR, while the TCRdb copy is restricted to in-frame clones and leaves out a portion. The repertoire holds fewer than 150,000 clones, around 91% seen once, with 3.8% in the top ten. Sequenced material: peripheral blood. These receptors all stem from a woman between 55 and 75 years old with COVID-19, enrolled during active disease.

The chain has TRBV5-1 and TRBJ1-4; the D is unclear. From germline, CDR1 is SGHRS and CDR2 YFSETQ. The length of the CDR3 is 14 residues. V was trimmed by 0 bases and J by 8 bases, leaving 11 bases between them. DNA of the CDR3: TGCGCCAGCAGCTTGGTTGGTCCCGGGGAAAAACTGTTTTTT. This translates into CASSLVGPGEKLFF.

CDR3 region: CASSRGTRTGMGYTF. CDR3 coding DNA: TGCGCCAGCAGCCGAGGAACCAGGACAGGGATGGGCTACACCTTC. The chain carries TRBV4-3 and TRBJ1-2, with 8 bases matching TRBD1. The CDR3 contains 15 residues. V was pared by 4 bases and J by 8 bases, with 12 bases of the junction left unmatched. The germline V gene encodes CDR1 LGHNA and CDR2 YSLEER.

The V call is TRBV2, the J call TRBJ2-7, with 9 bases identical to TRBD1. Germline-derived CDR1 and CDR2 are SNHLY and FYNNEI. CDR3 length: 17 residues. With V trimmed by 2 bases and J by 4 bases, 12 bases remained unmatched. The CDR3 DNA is TGTGCCAGCAGTGAATTCGAGCGAGGGACAGGGTCGTACGAGCAGTACTTC. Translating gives CASSEFERGTGSYEQYF.

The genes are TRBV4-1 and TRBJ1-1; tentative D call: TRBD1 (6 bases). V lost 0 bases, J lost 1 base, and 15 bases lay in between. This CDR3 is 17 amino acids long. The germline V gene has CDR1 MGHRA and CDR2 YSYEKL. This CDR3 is CASSQDPRTVSNTEAFF. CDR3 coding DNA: TGCGCCAGCAGCCAAGACCCGCGGACAGTCTCGAACACTGAAGCTTTCTTT.

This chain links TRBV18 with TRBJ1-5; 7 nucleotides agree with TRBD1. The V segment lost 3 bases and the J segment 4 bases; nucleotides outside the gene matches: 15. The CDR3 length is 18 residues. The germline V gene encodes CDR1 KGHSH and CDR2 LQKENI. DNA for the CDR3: TGTGCCAGCTCACCTCTAAAGACACAGGGGTTAGAGAATCAGCCCCAGCATTTT. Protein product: CASSPLKTQGLENQPQHF.

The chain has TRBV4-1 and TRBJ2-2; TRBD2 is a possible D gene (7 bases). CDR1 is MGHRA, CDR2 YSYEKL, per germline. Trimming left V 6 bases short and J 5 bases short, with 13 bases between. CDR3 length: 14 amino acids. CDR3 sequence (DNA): TGCGCCAGCAGGCACGGGGGGCGGACCGGGGAGCTGTTTTTT. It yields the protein CASRHGGRTGELFF.

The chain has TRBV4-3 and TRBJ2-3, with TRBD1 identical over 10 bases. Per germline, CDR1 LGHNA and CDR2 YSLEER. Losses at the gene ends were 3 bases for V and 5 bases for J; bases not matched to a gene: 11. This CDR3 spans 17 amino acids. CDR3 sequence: CASSHATGGFRVDTQYF. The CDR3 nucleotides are TGCGCCAGCAGCCATGCGACAGGGGGCTTTCGTGTAGATACGCAGTATTTT.

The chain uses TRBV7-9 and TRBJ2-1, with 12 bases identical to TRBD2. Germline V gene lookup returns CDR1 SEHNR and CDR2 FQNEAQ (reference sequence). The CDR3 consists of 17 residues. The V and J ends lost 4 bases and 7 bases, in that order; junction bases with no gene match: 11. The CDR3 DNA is TGTGCCAGCAGCTCGAGGACTAGCGGGGAAGATACAAATGAGCAGTTCTTC. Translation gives CASSSRTSGEDTNEQFF.

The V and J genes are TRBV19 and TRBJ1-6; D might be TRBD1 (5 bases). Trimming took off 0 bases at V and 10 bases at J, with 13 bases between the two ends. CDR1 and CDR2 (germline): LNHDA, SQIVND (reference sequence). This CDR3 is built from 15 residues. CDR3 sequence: CASSIDGRAGSPLHF. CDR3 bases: TGTGCCAGTAGTATAGACGGCAGGGCTGGATCACCCCTCCACTTT.

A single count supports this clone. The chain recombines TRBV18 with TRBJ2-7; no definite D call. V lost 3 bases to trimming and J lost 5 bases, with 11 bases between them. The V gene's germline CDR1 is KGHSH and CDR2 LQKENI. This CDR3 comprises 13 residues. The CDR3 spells CASSPYRSDEQYF. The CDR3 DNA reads TGTGCCAGCTCACCCTACCGCTCGGACGAGCAGTACTTC.

The CDR3 DNA reads as TGCAGTGCTAGTAGAAGAGGGCTAGTCCCAGATACGCAGTATTTT. Protein product: CSASRRGLVPDTQYF. The chain joins TRBV20-1 to TRBJ2-3; possibly TRBD2 for D (5 bases). Germline CDR1 reads DFQATT; CDR2 reads SNEGSKA (reference sequence). The V and J ends lost 3 bases and 4 bases respectively, with 17 bases between them. This CDR3 has 15 amino acids.

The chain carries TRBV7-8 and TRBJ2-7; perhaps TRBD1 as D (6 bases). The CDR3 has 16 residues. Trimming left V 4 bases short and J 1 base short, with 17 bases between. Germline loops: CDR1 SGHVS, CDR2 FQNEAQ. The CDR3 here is CASSSLPNGTSYEQYF. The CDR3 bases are TGTGCCAGCAGCTCCTTGCCAAACGGGACATCCTACGAGCAGTACTTC.

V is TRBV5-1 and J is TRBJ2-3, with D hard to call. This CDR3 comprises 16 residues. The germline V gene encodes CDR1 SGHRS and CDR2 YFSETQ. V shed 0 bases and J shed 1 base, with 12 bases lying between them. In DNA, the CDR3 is TGCGCCAGCAGCTTGGATACGTCAGTTGGCACAGATACGCAGTATTTT. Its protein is CASSLDTSVGTDTQYF. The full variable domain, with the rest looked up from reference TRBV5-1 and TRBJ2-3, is KAGVTQTPRYLIKTRGQQVTLSCSPISGHRSVSWYQQTPGQGLQFLFEYFSETQRNKGNFPGRFSGRQFSNSRSEMNVSTLELGDSALYLCASSLDTSVGTDTQYFGPGTRLTVL.

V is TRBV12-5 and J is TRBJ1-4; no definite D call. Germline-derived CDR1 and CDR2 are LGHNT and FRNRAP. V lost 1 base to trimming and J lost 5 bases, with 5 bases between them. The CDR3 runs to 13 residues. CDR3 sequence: CASGLGLNEKLFF. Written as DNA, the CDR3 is TGTGCTAGTGGTTTGGGTTTAAATGAAAAACTGTTTTTT.

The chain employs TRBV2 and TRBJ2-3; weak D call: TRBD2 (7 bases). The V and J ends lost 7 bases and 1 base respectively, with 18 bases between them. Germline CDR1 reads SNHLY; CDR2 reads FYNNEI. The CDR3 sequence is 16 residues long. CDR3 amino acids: CASIPGWGGGTDTQYF. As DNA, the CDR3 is TGTGCCAGCATCCCTGGGTGGGGGGGCGGCACAGATACGCAGTATTTT. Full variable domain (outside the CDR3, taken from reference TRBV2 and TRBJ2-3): EPEVTQTPSHQVTQMGQEVILRCVPISNHLYFYWYRQILGQKVEFLVSFYNNEISEKSEIFDDQFSVERPDGSNFTLKIRSTKLEDSAMYFCASIPGWGGGTDTQYFGPGTRLTVL.

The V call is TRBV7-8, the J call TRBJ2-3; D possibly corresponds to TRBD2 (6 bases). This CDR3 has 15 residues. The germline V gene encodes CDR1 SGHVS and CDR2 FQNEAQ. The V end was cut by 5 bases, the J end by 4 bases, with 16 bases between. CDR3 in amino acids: CASSPSLARSDTQYF. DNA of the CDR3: TGTGCCAGCAGCCCCAGCCTAGCGAGGTCAGATACGCAGTATTTT. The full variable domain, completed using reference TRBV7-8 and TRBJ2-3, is GAGVSQSPRYKVAKRGQDVALRCDPISGHVSLFWYQQALGQGPEFLTYFQNEAQLDKSGLPSDRFFAERPEGSVSTLKIQRTQQEDSAVYLCASSPSLARSDTQYFGPGTRLTVL.